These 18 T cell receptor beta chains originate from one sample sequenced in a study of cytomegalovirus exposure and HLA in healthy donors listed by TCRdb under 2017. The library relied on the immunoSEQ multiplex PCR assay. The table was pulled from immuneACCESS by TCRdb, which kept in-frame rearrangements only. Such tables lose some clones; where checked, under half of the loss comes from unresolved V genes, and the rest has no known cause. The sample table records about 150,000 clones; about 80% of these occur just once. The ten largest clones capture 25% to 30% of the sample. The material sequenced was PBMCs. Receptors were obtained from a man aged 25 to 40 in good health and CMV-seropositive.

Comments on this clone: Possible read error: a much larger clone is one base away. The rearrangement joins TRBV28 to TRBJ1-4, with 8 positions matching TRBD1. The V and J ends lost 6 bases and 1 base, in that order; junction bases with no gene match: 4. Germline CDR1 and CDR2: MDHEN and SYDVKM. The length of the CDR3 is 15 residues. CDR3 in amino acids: CASSRTGGTNEKLFF. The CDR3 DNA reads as TGTGCCAGCAGCCGAACAGGGGGAACTAATGAAAAACTGTTTTTT.

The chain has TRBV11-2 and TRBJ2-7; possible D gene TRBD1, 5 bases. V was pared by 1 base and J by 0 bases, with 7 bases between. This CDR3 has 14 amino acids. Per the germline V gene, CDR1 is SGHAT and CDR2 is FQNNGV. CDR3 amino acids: CASSLVGLSYEQYF. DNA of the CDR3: TGTGCCAGCAGCTTAGTGGGGCTCTCCTACGAGCAGTACTTC.

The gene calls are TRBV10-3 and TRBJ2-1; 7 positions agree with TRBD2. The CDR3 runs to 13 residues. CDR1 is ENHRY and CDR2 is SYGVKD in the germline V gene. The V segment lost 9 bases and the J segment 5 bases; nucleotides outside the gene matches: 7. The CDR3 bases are TGTGCCATGCGAGCGGGACCGGACAATGAGCAGTTCTTC. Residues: CAMRAGPDNEQFF.

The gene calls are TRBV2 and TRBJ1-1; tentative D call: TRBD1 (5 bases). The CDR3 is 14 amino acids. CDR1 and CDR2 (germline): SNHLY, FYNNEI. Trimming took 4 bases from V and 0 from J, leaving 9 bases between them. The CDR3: CASSGQLMNTEAFF. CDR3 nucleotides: TGTGCCAGCAGTGGACAGCTCATGAACACTGAAGCTTTCTTT.

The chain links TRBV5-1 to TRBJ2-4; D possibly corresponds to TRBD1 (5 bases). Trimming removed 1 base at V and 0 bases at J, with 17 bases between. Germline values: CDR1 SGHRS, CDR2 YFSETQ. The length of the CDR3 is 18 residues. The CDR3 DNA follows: TGCGCCAGCAGCTTGTTTCCGACAGTGACCGTAGCCAAAAACATTCAGTACTTC. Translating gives CASSLFPTVTVAKNIQYF.

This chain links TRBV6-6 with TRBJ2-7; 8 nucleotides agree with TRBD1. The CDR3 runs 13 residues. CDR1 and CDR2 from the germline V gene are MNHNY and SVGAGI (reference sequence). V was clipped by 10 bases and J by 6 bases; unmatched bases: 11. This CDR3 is CATQGQGGLEQYF. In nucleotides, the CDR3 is TGTGCCACCCAAGGACAGGGAGGTCTCGAGCAGTACTTC.

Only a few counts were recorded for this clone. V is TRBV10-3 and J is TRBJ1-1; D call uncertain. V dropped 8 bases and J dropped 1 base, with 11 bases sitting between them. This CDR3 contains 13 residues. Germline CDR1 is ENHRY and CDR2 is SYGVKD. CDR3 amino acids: CAIATEWNTEAFF. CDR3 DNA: TGTGCCATCGCGACGGAGTGGAACACTGAAGCTTTCTTT.

CDR3 protein: CASSLAGGGRWYF. The CDR3 nucleotides are TGTGCCAGCAGCTTAGCAGGCGGGGGACGGTGGTACTTC. The chain joins TRBV11-1 to TRBJ2-5; 7 bases align to TRBD2. CDR3 length: 13 amino acids. V dropped 0 bases and J dropped 13; count of bases not matched to a gene: 8. Germline V gene sequence: CDR1 SGHAT, CDR2 FQDESV (reference sequence).

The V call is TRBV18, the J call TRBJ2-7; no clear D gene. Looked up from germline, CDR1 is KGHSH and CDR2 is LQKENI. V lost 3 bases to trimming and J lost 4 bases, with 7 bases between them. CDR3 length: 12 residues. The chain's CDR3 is CASSPLRYEQYF. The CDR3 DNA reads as TGTGCCAGCTCACCGTTGAGGTACGAGCAGTACTTC.

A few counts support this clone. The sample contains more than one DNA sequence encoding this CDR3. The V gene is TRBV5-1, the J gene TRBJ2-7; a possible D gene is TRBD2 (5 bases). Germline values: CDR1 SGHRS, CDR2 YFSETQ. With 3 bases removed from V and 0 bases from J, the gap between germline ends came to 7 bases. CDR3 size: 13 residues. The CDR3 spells CASSSGSSYEQYF. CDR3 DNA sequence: TGCGCCAGCAGCTCTGGGAGCTCCTACGAGCAGTACTTC.

CDR3 sequence (DNA): TGTGCCAGCAGCGTAGCTGTGTCTGGGGCTGGGGACATTCAGTACTTC. It encodes CASSVAVSGAGDIQYF. The chain is built from TRBV9 and TRBJ2-4; tentatively, D is TRBD1 (5 bases). V was cut by 0 bases and J by 8 bases, with 18 bases left in between. Germline values: CDR1 SGDLS, CDR2 YYNGEE. The CDR3 loop spans 16 amino acids.

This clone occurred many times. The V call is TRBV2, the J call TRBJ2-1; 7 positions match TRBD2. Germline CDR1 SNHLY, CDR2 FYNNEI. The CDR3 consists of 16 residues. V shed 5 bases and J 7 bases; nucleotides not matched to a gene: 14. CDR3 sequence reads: CASSSSRGEARNEQFF. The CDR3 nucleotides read TGTGCCAGCAGTTCGAGCCGGGGGGAGGCTCGGAATGAGCAGTTCTTC.

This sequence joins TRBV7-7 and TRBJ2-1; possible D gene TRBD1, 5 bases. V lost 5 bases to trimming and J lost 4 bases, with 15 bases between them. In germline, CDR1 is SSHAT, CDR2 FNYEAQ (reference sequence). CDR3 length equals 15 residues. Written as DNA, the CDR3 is TGTGCCAGCAGCCCAGGATCGACAGAGTACAATGAGCAGTTCTTC. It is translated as CASSPGSTEYNEQFF.

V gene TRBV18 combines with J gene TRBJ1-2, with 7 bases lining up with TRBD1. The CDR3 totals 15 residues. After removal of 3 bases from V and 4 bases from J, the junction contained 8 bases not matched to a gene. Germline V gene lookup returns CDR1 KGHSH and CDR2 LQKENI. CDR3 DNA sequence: TGTGCCAGCTCACCTACAGGGGACGGGGGCTATGGCTACACCTTC. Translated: CASSPTGDGGYGYTF.

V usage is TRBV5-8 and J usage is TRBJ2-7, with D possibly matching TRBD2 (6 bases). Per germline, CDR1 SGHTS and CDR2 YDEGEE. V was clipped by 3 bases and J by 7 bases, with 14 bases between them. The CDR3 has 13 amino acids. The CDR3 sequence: CASSWGTFGEQYF. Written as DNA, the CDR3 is TGTGCCAGCAGCTGGGGGACTTTTGGGGAGCAGTACTTC.

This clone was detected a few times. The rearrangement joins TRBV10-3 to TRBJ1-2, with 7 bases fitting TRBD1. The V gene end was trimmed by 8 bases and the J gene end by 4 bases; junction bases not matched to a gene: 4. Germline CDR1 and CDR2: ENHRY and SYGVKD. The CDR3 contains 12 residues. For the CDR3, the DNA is TGTGCCATCCAAGGGGGCAGCTATGGCTACACCTTC. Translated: CAIQGGSYGYTF.

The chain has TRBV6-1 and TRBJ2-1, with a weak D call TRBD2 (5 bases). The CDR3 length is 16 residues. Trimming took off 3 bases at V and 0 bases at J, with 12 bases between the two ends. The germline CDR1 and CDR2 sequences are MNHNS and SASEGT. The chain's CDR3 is CASSERVLSSYNEQFF. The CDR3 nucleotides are TGTGCCAGCAGTGAGCGGGTCCTCAGCTCCTACAATGAGCAGTTCTTC.

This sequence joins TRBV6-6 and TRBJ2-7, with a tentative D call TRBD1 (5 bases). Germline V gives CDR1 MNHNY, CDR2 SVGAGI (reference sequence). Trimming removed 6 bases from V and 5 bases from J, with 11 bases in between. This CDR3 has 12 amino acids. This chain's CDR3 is CASRSGSDEQYF. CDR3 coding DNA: TGTGCCAGCAGGTCAGGGTCCGACGAGCAGTACTTC.